This record concerns one TCR beta chain sequence. This sample is drawn from a study of blood T cell repertoires in COVID-19. Across the study: Whether acute or convalescent, the COVID-19 samples came from the United States, Italy and Spain. Sources were T cells, B-cell-depleted T cells, or PBMCs; the material itself was cDNA or gDNA.

In germline, CDR1 is MNHEY, CDR2 SMNVEV (reference sequence). Trimming took 5 bases from V and 1 from J, leaving 20 bases between them. The CDR3 contains 17 residues. As processed by the authors: Amplifying reference gene primers gave estimates of nucleated cell counts. Generated by immunoSEQ multiplex PCR, the TCRdb table keeps only in-frame clones and is missing some. The DNA gave D and trimming, while V, J and clone size come from that table. The table lists some 44,000 clones, around nine tenths of them singletons, with about 2.4% in the top ten. The chain has TRBV27 and TRBJ1-1; D remains ambiguous. Sequenced: peripheral blood. The source of this sequence is a human donor in a cohort sampled during active COVID-19. The CDR3 sequence is CASSPKNWALRNTEAFF. The CDR3 nucleotides are TGTGCCAGCAGTCCCAAAAATTGGGCCCTACGGAACACTGAAGCTTTCTTT.